This is a list of T cell receptor beta chains from one sample in a study of early T cells in non-severe SARS-CoV-2 infection. One entry per CDR3 protein results from TCRdb running MiXCR on the 5' RACE reads. Here the sample spans 90,000 to 120,000 distinct CDR3 sequences, around 10% being singletons. Sequencing used whole blood. The origin of the receptors is an adult who was a healthcare worker with PCR-confirmed SARS-CoV-2 infection or an uninfected control (not recorded which). CDR3s include the opening cysteine and the closing phenylalanine or tryptophan. D genes are given only for firm matches. Clone size is shown for a subset of rows, as once, few, many or a class of expanded clone.

TRBJ1-1 | TRBV28 | . | many | CASSLGRGPEAFF | TGTGCCAGCAGTTTGGGGCGGGGGCCAGAAGCTTTCTTT
TRBJ2-5 | TRBV7-2 | . | many | CASSRFGGRETQYF | TGTGCCAGCAGCCGGTTTGGGGGTCGAGAGACCCAGTACTTC
TRBJ2-3 | TRBV6-6 | . | many | CASSYPLGTAQYF | TGTGCCAGCAGTTACCCCCTGGGGACGGCCCAGTATTTT
TRBJ2-7 | TRBV28 | . | . | CASSSSGTPSYEQYF | TGTGCCAGCAGCTCCAGCGGGACACCGTCCTACGAGCAGTACTTC
TRBJ2-5 | TRBV28 | TRBD2 | many | CASTRRRTSEETQYF | TGTGCCAGCACCCGACGCCGTACTAGCGAAGAGACCCAGTACTTC
TRBJ1-5 | TRBV20-1 | . | . | CSARAQAGNQPQHF | TGCAGTGCTAGAGCACAGGCCGGCAATCAGCCCCAGCATTTT
TRBJ2-1 | TRBV28 | TRBD2 | . | CATRGDWRDEQFF | TGTGCCACGCGGGGGGACTGGAGAGATGAGCAGTTCTTC
TRBJ2-7 | TRBV12-3/TRBV12-4 | TRBD1 | many | CASRPTGGFYEQYF | TGTGCCAGCAGGCCGACAGGGGGCTTCTACGAGCAGTACTTC
TRBJ2-7 | TRBV20-1 | . | . | CSASGGTQENAYEQYF | TGCAGTGCTAGTGGGGGGACACAGGAGAACGCCTACGAGCAGTACTTC
TRBJ1-2 | TRBV20-1 | . | . | CSAGTPANYGYTF | TGCAGTGCTGGGACCCCCGCTAACTATGGCTACACCTTC
TRBJ2-5 | TRBV20-1 | . | many | CSAPRQETQYF | TGCAGTGCCCCAAGGCAAGAGACCCAGTACTTC
TRBJ2-7 | TRBV28 | . | few | CATDVGSYEQYF | TGTGCCACAGACGTGGGATCCTACGAGCAGTACTTC
TRBJ2-3 | TRBV9 | . | few | CASSVALAPDTQYF | TGTGCCAGCAGCGTAGCACTAGCCCCCGATACGCAGTATTTT
TRBJ1-1 | TRBV5-5 | . | few | CASSFVQMNTEAFF | TGTGCCAGCAGCTTTGTACAGATGAACACTGAAGCTTTCTTT
TRBJ2-7 | TRBV6-1 | . | . | CASSVGTVPYERYF | TGTGCCAGCAGTGTTGGGACGGTCCCCTACGAGCGGTACTTC
TRBJ2-1 | TRBV2 | . | . | CATHREGEQFF | TGTGCCACACACAGGGAGGGAGAGCAGTTCTTC
TRBJ1-2 | TRBV3-1 | . | few | CASSQDRGSIYGYTF | TGTGCCAGCAGCCAAGATCGAGGCAGTATCTATGGCTACACCTTC
TRBJ1-3 | TRBV7-6 | . | few | CASSLALSGLGNTIYF | TGTGCCAGCAGCTTAGCTCTGTCCGGGCTAGGAAACACCATATATTTT
TRBJ2-1 | TRBV24-1 | . | few | CATSDLQTNEQFF | TGTGCCACCAGTGATTTGCAGACGAATGAGCAGTTCTTC
TRBJ2-1 | TRBV20-1 | TRBD2 | many | CSAGLAVSPYNEQFF | TGCAGTGCCGGACTAGCGGTATCTCCCTACAATGAGCAGTTCTTC
TRBJ2-2 | TRBV3-1 | . | many | CASSPFKFNANTGELFF | TGTGCCAGCAGCCCCTTTAAATTTAACGCGAACACCGGGGAGCTGTTTTTT
TRBJ1-5 | TRBV20-1 | . | . | CSAREGRGNQPQHF | TGCAGTGCTAGAGAGGGGAGGGGAAATCAGCCCCAGCATTTT
TRBJ2-3 | TRBV10-3 | TRBD2 | many | CATRTSGSTDTQYF | TGTGCCACCCGGACTAGCGGTAGCACAGATACGCAGTATTTT
TRBJ2-1 | TRBV29-1 | TRBD2 | . | CGGDEQFF | TGCGGGGGGGATGAGCAGTTCTTC
TRBJ2-1 | TRBV2 | . | . | CASSVSDEQFF | TGTGCCAGCAGTGTCTCAGATGAGCAGTTCTTC
TRBJ2-4 | TRBV7-9 | TRBD2 | many | CASSRAGLAGGGSAKNIQYF | TGTGCCAGCAGCCGGGCAGGACTAGCGGGAGGGGGGTCAGCCAAAAACATTCAGTACTTC